This TCR beta chain was captured by sequencing in a study of blood T cell repertoires in COVID-19. Overall study: The origin of the acute and convalescent COVID-19 samples was the United States, Italy and Spain.

CDR1 and CDR2 from the germline V gene are SNHLY and FYNNEI. V was cut by 2 bases and J by 5 bases, with 4 bases left in between. The CDR3 loop spans 12 amino acids. Measured with immunoSEQ multiplex PCR; TCRdb has only the in-frame clones, and not every one. The sample holds about 300,000 clones, 80% to 95% seen once. The TCR was taken from a woman aged 30 to 39 with COVID-19, enrolled during active disease. This chain uses TRBV2 with TRBJ1-5; D is uncertain. The sample comprised peripheral blood. CDR3 DNA: TGTGCCAGCAGTGAAACACATCAGCCCCAGCATTTT. As protein: CASSETHQPQHF.